This is a list of T cell receptor beta chains from one sample in a study of cytotoxic CD8 clonotypes in ibrutinib-treated CLL. Libraries were prepared by immunoSEQ multiplex PCR; TCRdb keeps only in-frame clonotypes and omits some of them. The table lists roughly 23,000 clones, under 85% of them singletons. Specimen: PBMCs, collected before ibrutinib treatment. The receptors come from a human donor with chronic lymphocytic leukemia. Each CDR3 is given with its conserved first and last residue. D genes are given only for firm matches. Not all rows give a size; the values are once, few, many and, for expanded clones, a class.

D	size	V	J	DNA	CDR3
TRBD1	NA	TRBV5-4	TRBJ2-7	TGTGCCAGCAGCCGTCCCGGGACAGGGGCCTACGAGCAGTACTTC	CASSRPGTGAYEQYF
TRBD1	few	TRBV4-3	TRBJ2-2	TGCGCCAGCAGCCATGTGACAGGGGCGGTCGGGGAGCTGTTTTTT	CASSHVTGAVGELFF
TRBD2	NA	TRBV19	TRBJ2-1	TGTGCCAGTAGTGCCGGGACTAGCGAGAACAATGAGCAGTTCTTC	CASSAGTSENNEQFF
NA	NA	TRBV4-3	TRBJ2-1	TGCGCCAGCAGCCAAGACCCAGGAGGCACCTACAATGAGCAGTTCTTC	CASSQDPGGTYNEQFF
NA	NA	TRBV9	TRBJ2-7	TGTGCCAGCAGCGTAGGGAGCAAATACGAGCAGTACTTC	CASSVGSKYEQYF
NA	NA	TRBV15	TRBJ2-2	TGTGCCACCAGCAGAGGGGTTTCTAACACCGGGGAGCTGTTTTTT	CATSRGVSNTGELFF
TRBD2	NA	TRBV5-1	TRBJ2-1	TGCGCCAGCAGCTTGGCTGTGACTAGCGGGAGGACTAGCTCCTACAATGAGCAGTTCTTC	CASSLAVTSGRTSSYNEQFF
TRBD2	NA	TRBV7-9	TRBJ2-2	TGTGCCAGCAGCTTAGTGAGGGCGGGAGGGAACGCGAACACCGGGGAGCTGTTTTTT	CASSLVRAGGNANTGELFF
TRBD2	few	TRBV19	TRBJ2-1	TGTGCCAGTAGTCTACTAGCGGGAGTTGTTTACAATGAGCAGTTCTTC	CASSLLAGVVYNEQFF
TRBD1	NA	TRBV6-5	TRBJ1-1	TGTGCCAGCAGTTACGGGACAGGGGGCACTGAAGCTTTCTTT	CASSYGTGGTEAFF
NA	NA	TRBV6-4	TRBJ2-2	TGTGCCAGCAGTGAATCAATCTCTGTGGCGAACACCGGGGAGCTGTTTTTT	CASSESISVANTGELFF
NA	NA	TRBV28	TRBJ2-1	TGTGCCAGCAGTCGCACGGGGGAGCAGTTCTTC	CASSRTGEQFF
NA	NA	TRBV7-9	TRBJ2-1	TGTGCCAGCAGCTTATTTGGTTTAGCGTTCAATGAGCAGTTCTTC	CASSLFGLAFNEQFF
NA	NA	TRBV5-1	TRBJ1-1	TGCGCCAGCAGCTTGGAGGGACGGGGGAACACTGAAGCTTTCTTT	CASSLEGRGNTEAFF
NA	NA	TRBV29-1	TRBJ2-6	TGCAGCGTTGACTCGGGGTCTGGGGCCAACGTCCTGACTTTC	CSVDSGSGANVLTF
TRBD2	NA	TRBV27	TRBJ2-2	TGTGCCAGCAGACGTTCGACTAGCGGAACGAACACCGGGGAGCTGTTTTTT	CASRRSTSGTNTGELFF
NA	NA	TRBV7-2	TRBJ2-5	TGTGCCAGCAGCTTATCCCCGGGGGAGACCCAGTACTTC	CASSLSPGETQYF
NA	NA	TRBV28	TRBJ2-5	TGTGCCAGCAAGTTAGGGGGGAGTTTCCAAGAGACCCAGTACTTC	CASKLGGSFQETQYF
TRBD1	once	TRBV2	TRBJ2-5	TGTGCCAGCAAATCGACCCCAGGGGGCGGGGAGACCCAGTACTTC	CASKSTPGGGETQYF
NA	NA	TRBV28	TRBJ2-2	TGTGCCAGCAGTTTCGGGGGACGGGGAACCGGGGAGCTGTTTTTT	CASSFGGRGTGELFF
NA	NA	TRBV30	TRBJ2-5	TGTGCCTGGACGGCTAGCGCCAAAGAGACCCAGTACTTC	CAWTASAKETQYF
TRBD1	once	TRBV4-3	TRBJ2-3	TGCGCCAGCAGCCAAGGGGGGGCAGGGGGCAAATATACGCAGTATTTT	CASSQGGAGGKYTQYF
NA	NA	TRBV29-1	TRBJ1-4	TGCAGCGTTCAGAAGGGACCGAATAATGAAAAACTGTTTTTT	CSVQKGPNNEKLFF
TRBD1	NA	TRBV5-6	TRBJ2-1	TGTGCCAGCAGGTCCAGGGGGCCCTCGCGCAATGAGCAGTTCTTC	CASRSRGPSRNEQFF
TRBD1	NA	TRBV19	TRBJ1-5	TGTGCCAGTAGTACCTTTAGGACAGGGGATAGCAATCAGCCCCAGCATTTT	CASSTFRTGDSNQPQHF
TRBD1	NA	TRBV28	TRBJ2-5	TGTGCCAGCAGTTTAAGGACAGGGGGGGTGGAGACCCAGTACTTC	CASSLRTGGVETQYF
NA	few	TRBV27	TRBJ2-1	TGTGCCAGCAGTTTATTAACCAGCAATGAGCAGTTCTTC	CASSLLTSNEQFF
NA	NA	TRBV7-2	TRBJ1-2	TGTGCCAGCAGCTTAGCCCTAAAATATGGCTACACCTTC	CASSLALKYGYTF
TRBD2	NA	TRBV7-9	TRBJ2-7	TGTGCCAGCAGCCAACCCCTAGCGGCTAGCTACGAGCAGTACTTC	CASSQPLAASYEQYF
NA	NA	TRBV28	TRBJ2-2	TGTGCCAGCACCTTGGGACGCCCGAACACCGGGGAGCTGTTTTTT	CASTLGRPNTGELFF
TRBD2	NA	TRBV7-6	TRBJ2-7	TGTGCCAGCAGCTTAGGACTAGCGGGAGGTTACGAGCAGTACTTC	CASSLGLAGGYEQYF
NA	NA	TRBV11-2	TRBJ2-7	TGTGCCAGCAGCACGTCGAGGGGGAGGGTCTACGAGCAGTACTTC	CASSTSRGRVYEQYF
TRBD2	NA	TRBV4-1	TRBJ2-5	TGCGCCAGCGGCGGGACTAGCGGAGATCAAGAGACCCAGTACTTC	CASGGTSGDQETQYF
NA	NA	TRBV4-3	TRBJ1-2	TGCGCCAGCAGCCTAGGACAGAACTATGGCTACACCTTC	CASSLGQNYGYTF
TRBD1	NA	TRBV28	TRBJ2-5	TGTGCCAGCAGTTTCAGCGGACAGGTGGGCCTGGAGACCCAGTACTTC	CASSFSGQVGLETQYF
TRBD1	NA	TRBV29-1	TRBJ2-7	TGCAGCGTGGGACAGAATCTACCTCTCCCCGAGCAGTACTTC	CSVGQNLPLPEQYF
TRBD1	NA	TRBV9	TRBJ2-1	TGTGCCAGCAGCGTAGCTCAGACAGGGGAGTTCTTC	CASSVAQTGEFF
NA	NA	TRBV6-4	TRBJ2-1	TGTGCCAGCAGGGGTAGTTACAATGAGCAGTTCTTC	CASRGSYNEQFF
NA	few	TRBV6-1	TRBJ1-5	TGTGCCAGCAGTGATAGATTCAATAGGCCAAATAGCAATCAGCCCCAGCATTTT	CASSDRFNRPNSNQPQHF
TRBD2	NA	TRBV9	TRBJ2-3	TGTGCCAGCAGCAAAAGCGGGACCGCAGATACGCAGTATTTT	CASSKSGTADTQYF
NA	once	TRBV6-1	TRBJ1-2	TGTGCCAGCAGTGAGGCACCCGTGAACCTCAATGGCTACACCTTC	CASSEAPVNLNGYTF
NA	NA	TRBV7-2	TRBJ2-2	TGTGCCAGCAGCTCCGACACCGGGGAGCTGTTTTTT	CASSSDTGELFF
TRBD2	NA	TRBV25-1	TRBJ2-7	TGTGCCAGCAGATCTAGCGGGAGCTCCTACGAGCAGTACTTC	CASRSSGSSYEQYF
TRBD1	few	TRBV20-1	TRBJ2-1	TGCAGTGCTCAGACAGGGGAGCAGTTCTTC	CSAQTGEQFF
NA	few	TRBV27	TRBJ1-2	TGTGCCAGCAGTTTGAACAGGCTAGCTAACTATGGCTACACCTTC	CASSLNRLANYGYTF
NA	NA	TRBV5-4	TRBJ2-4	TGTGCCAGCAGCTTGACGGGATTTCTGGGAACCGAAAACATTCAGTACTTC	CASSLTGFLGTENIQYF
NA	NA	TRBV6-1	TRBJ2-2	TGTGCCAGCAGTGAAGTATCCGGCGTAGGGGTCCCCGGGGAGCTGTTTTTT	CASSEVSGVGVPGELFF
NA	NA	TRBV2	TRBJ2-3	TGTGCCAGCAGTAGGGACGGCGAGGTCAGCACAGATACGCAGTATTTT	CASSRDGEVSTDTQYF
NA	NA	TRBV27	TRBJ2-7	TGTGCCAGCAGTTTATCGGACAAGTATTACGAGCAGTACTTC	CASSLSDKYYEQYF